The 20 T cell receptor beta chains reported below all come from one sample, sequenced in a study of STAT5B mutations in CD4+ large granular lymphocyte leukemia. Assay: immunoSEQ multiplex PCR; the TCRdb copy retains only in-frame clones and omits some. The sample contains tens of thousands of clones, around 70% of which appear only once. Sequences were obtained from CD4+ T cells from blood buffy coats. Receptor source: a human donor in good health.

The chain has TRBV5-6 and TRBJ1-1; TRBD1 agrees at 7 bases. Trimming cost V 4 bases and J 7 bases; bases outside gene matches: 7. The CDR3 has 13 amino acids. The V gene's germline CDR1 is SGHDT and CDR2 YYEEEE. The CDR3 loop is CASSEGQLSEAFF. CDR3 coding DNA: TGTGCCAGCAGCGAGGGACAGCTAAGTGAAGCTTTCTTT.

The chain has TRBV29-1 and TRBJ2-7, with 7 positions matching TRBD2. Trimming took 0 bases from V and 7 from J; bases not matched to a gene: 12. CDR3 length equals 15 residues. CDR1 is SQVTM, CDR2 ANQGSEA, per germline. CDR3 residues: CSVEDRGPVGGEQYF. The CDR3 DNA reads TGCAGCGTTGAAGATCGGGGCCCCGTCGGGGGGGAGCAGTACTTC.

This clone was seen only a few times. The chain is built from TRBV18 and TRBJ2-5; no definite D call. V was pared by 6 bases and J by 1 base, with 12 bases between. CDR1 and CDR2 (germline): KGHSH, LQKENI. CDR3 length equals 14 residues. The CDR3 nucleotides read TGTGCCAGCTCCTATCTTGGCTTCCAAGAGACCCAGTACTTC. Translation gives CASSYLGFQETQYF.

The genes are TRBV7-8 and TRBJ2-7, with D unresolved. The CDR3 consists of 15 residues. V was clipped by 5 bases and J by 0 bases, with 14 bases between them. Per germline, CDR1 SGHVS and CDR2 FQNEAQ. CDR3 region: CASSHRRISSYEQYF. CDR3 sequence (DNA): TGTGCCAGCAGCCACAGACGTATTAGCTCCTACGAGCAGTACTTC.

This clone occurred a few times. V gene TRBV6-1 combines with J gene TRBJ1-5, with TRBD1 as a possible D gene (6 bases). Trimming shortened V by 4 bases and J by 6 bases, and 16 bases separated the two germline ends. The CDR3 contains 15 residues. The germline V gene has CDR1 MNHNS and CDR2 SASEGT. The CDR3: CASSVYRDGGQPQHF. The CDR3, as DNA: TGTGCCAGCAGTGTCTACAGGGATGGTGGTCAGCCCCAGCATTTT.

The chain links TRBV28 to TRBJ1-5; D may be TRBD1 (5 bases). This CDR3 is built from 13 residues. V was trimmed by 7 bases and J by 4 bases, leaving 11 bases between them. CDR1 is MDHEN, CDR2 SYDVKM, per germline. The CDR3 region is CASISGTNQPQHF. The CDR3, as DNA: TGTGCCAGCATCTCAGGGACTAATCAGCCCCAGCATTTT.

V is TRBV19 and J is TRBJ1-4, with D possibly being TRBD1 (6 bases). The CDR3 spans 14 residues. The V gene's germline CDR1 is LNHDA and CDR2 SQIVND (reference sequence). V lost 10 bases to trimming and J lost 0 bases, with 12 bases between them. The CDR3, as DNA: TGTGCCACAGGGACAAAAACAACTAATGAAAAACTGTTTTTT. This encodes CATGTKTTNEKLFF.

V usage is TRBV10-1 and J usage is TRBJ2-3; 8 nucleotides line up with TRBD1. The length of the CDR3 is 14 residues. From germline, CDR1 is WNHNN and CDR2 SYGVQD (reference sequence). V lost 6 bases to trimming and J lost 4 bases; unmatched junction nucleotides: 6. The CDR3 is CASSPGGNADTQYF. In DNA form, the CDR3 reads TGCGCCAGCAGCCCAGGGGGCAACGCAGATACGCAGTATTTT.

This clone was seen more than once but under ten times. The chain links TRBV7-9 to TRBJ1-1, with D perhaps matching TRBD1 (5 bases). Germline CDR1 reads SEHNR; CDR2 reads FQNEAQ (reference sequence). The CDR3 has 15 residues. Trimming took 5 bases from V and 4 from J, leaving 17 bases between them. CDR3 DNA: TGTGCCAGCAGCCTTCCGGGACGGCCAGGCACTGAAGCTTTCTTT. This sequence encodes CASSLPGRPGTEAFF.

This chain connects TRBV5-6 to TRBJ2-5; 8 positions agree with TRBD2. The CDR3 length is 17 residues. V shed 0 bases, J shed 6 bases, and the junction held 13 bases outside the gene matches. CDR1 is SGHDT, CDR2 YYEEEE, per germline. This chain's CDR3 is CASSLVPGGAYLQTQYF. DNA for the CDR3: TGTGCCAGCAGCTTGGTCCCCGGGGGGGCCTATTTACAGACCCAGTACTTC. The entire variable domain, with the rest obtained from reference TRBV5-6 and TRBJ2-5, is as follows: DAGVTQSPTHLIKTRGQQVTLRCSPKSGHDTVSWYQQALGQGPQFIFQYYEEEERQRGNFPDRFSGHQFPNYSSELNVNALLLGDSALYLCASSLVPGGAYLQTQYFGPGTRLLVL.

The chain couples TRBV29-1 to TRBJ1-1; D is perhaps TRBD1 (5 bases). The germline gives CDR1 SQVTM, CDR2 ANQGSEA. V was cut by 6 bases and J by 4 bases, with 15 bases left in between. This CDR3 has 13 residues. CDR3 sequence reads: CSVSTATVTEAFF. DNA of the CDR3: TGCAGCGTCTCGACAGCGACAGTCACTGAAGCTTTCTTT.

The rearrangement joins TRBV2 to TRBJ2-7, with D uncertain. The CDR3 contains 11 residues. Between the trimmed V and J ends, which lost 6 bases and 2 bases, there was a span of 5 bases. Germline-derived CDR1 and CDR2 are SNHLY and FYNNEI. This CDR3 is CASSTTYEQYF. In nucleotides, the CDR3 is TGTGCCAGCAGCACGACCTACGAGCAGTACTTC.

The chain combines TRBV7-6 with TRBJ1-4; TRBD1 is a possible D gene (6 bases). There are 16 residues in the CDR3. Deletions cut 5 bases from V and 5 bases from J, with 18 bases between. In germline, CDR1 is SGHVS, CDR2 FNYEAQ. The CDR3 region is CASSPRARGRNEKLFF. The DNA of the CDR3 is TGTGCCAGCAGCCCGAGGGCCAGGGGTCGGAATGAAAAACTGTTTTTT.

The chain combines TRBV14 with TRBJ2-1; 8 bases agree with TRBD1. The CDR3 extends over 13 amino acids. From germline, CDR1 is SGHDN and CDR2 FVKESK. Germline trimming cut 4 bases from V and 14 bases from J; bases unmatched to any gene: 10. CDR3 bases: TGTGCCAGCAGCCCGATCGGACAGGGAAGCAAGTTCTTC. It translates to CASSPIGQGSKFF. Full variable domain (missing parts from reference TRBV14 and TRBJ2-1): EAGVTQFPSHSVIEKGQTVTLRCDPISGHDNLYWYRRVMGKEIKFLLHFVKESKQDESGMPNNRFLAERTGGTYSTLKVQPAELEDSGVYFCASSPIGQGSKFFGPGTRLTVL.

The CDR3 sequence: CASSSTSPRGNYGYTF. The CDR3 DNA follows: TGTGCCAGCAGTTCTACGTCCCCCAGGGGTAACTATGGCTACACCTTC. The genes are TRBV7-8 and TRBJ1-2; tentatively, D is TRBD1 (6 bases). Germline V CDR1 and CDR2: SGHVS, FQNEAQ. This CDR3 is built from 16 residues. V was trimmed by 6 bases and J by 1 base, leaving 18 bases between them.

The gene calls are TRBV5-6 and TRBJ1-2; no reliable D call. Trimming stripped 4 bases from V and 4 bases from J, with 23 bases between. The CDR3 loop spans 17 amino acids. From germline, CDR1 is SGHDT and CDR2 YYEEEE. The CDR3 protein is CASSRPAGRAPGYGYTF. The CDR3 DNA reads TGTGCCAGCAGCCGCCCGGCAGGCCGCGCCCCTGGCTATGGCTACACCTTC.

This rearrangement joins TRBV6-1 to TRBJ1-1; TRBD1 is a possible D gene (5 bases). Per germline, CDR1 MNHNS and CDR2 SASEGT. The CDR3 is 14 amino acids. Trimming cost V 1 base and J 0 bases, with 6 bases left between them. The CDR3 loop reads CASSEGGMNTEAFF. The CDR3 region has the DNA TGTGCCAGCAGTGAAGGGGGGATGAACACTGAAGCTTTCTTT.

The rearrangement joins TRBV11-2 to TRBJ2-3; a possible D gene is TRBD2 (6 bases). Germline values: CDR1 SGHAT, CDR2 FQNNGV. The germline V and J ends were trimmed by 5 bases and 2 bases, with 11 bases remaining between them. The CDR3 covers 14 residues. CDR3 DNA sequence: TGTGCCAGCAGCCCCGGACTAATCACAGATACGCAGTATTTT. Encoded protein: CASSPGLITDTQYF.

The chain is built from TRBV19 and TRBJ2-1; 9 bases align to TRBD1. The CDR3 covers 15 residues. Germline V CDR1 and CDR2: LNHDA, SQIVND (reference sequence). Unmatched junction bases numbered 8, after V lost 3 bases and J lost 8 bases. CDR3 region: CASSMGTGRLDEQFF. CDR3 nucleotides: TGTGCCAGTAGTATGGGGACAGGGAGGCTCGATGAGCAGTTCTTC.

The rearrangement links TRBV28 to TRBJ1-1, with D unclear. The V gene's germline CDR1 is MDHEN and CDR2 SYDVKM. The CDR3 has 14 residues. V was trimmed by 7 bases and J by 0 bases, leaving 12 bases between them. This CDR3 reads CASTIFQMNTEAFF. The CDR3 nucleotides read TGTGCCAGCACCATTTTTCAGATGAACACTGAAGCTTTCTTT.